The 8 T cell receptor beta chains in this list originate from one sample, sequenced in a study of read filtering for tumor transcriptome and immune sequencing. Molecular barcoded adaptors covering alpha/delta and beta/gamma chains were used on around 370 ng RNA. One entry per CDR3 protein, called by TCRdb with MiXCR from the reads. This sample has approximately 50,000 distinct CDR3 sequences; around a fifth occur once, and the top ten carry 17%. Sequenced sample: a population of CD138-negative cells sorted from bone marrow. These receptors came from a donor over 35 with multiple myeloma.

This clonotype was recorded many times. The chain links TRBV28 to TRBJ2-5, with D maybe TRBD1 (5 bases). From germline, CDR1 is MDHEN and CDR2 SYDVKM. V was shortened by 5 bases and J by 0 bases, with 16 bases between the two germline ends. CDR3 size: 16 residues. CDR3 region: CASSRPRAGYQETQYF. The CDR3 DNA reads TGTGCCAGCAGTCGCCCCCGTGCAGGGTACCAAGAGACCCAGTACTTC.

There are many counts of this clonotype. V and J are TRBV20-1 and TRBJ2-4; D might be TRBD1 (6 bases). V lost 2 bases and J 4 bases, leaving 21 bases between the germline ends. The CDR3 is 17 amino acids. Germline loops: CDR1 DFQATT, CDR2 SNEGSKA (reference sequence). The CDR3 region is CSARLDSLTLQKNIQYF. The CDR3 nucleotides are TGCAGTGCTAGATTGGACAGTCTTACTTTACAAAAAAACATTCAGTACTTC.

This clonotype was seen a handful of times. A much more abundant neighbour one base away suggests this may be a read error. This rearrangement joins TRBV28 to TRBJ2-1; weak D call: TRBD2 (6 bases). V lost 8 bases and J lost 2, with 13 bases in between. Looked up from germline, CDR1 is MDHEN and CDR2 is SYDVKM. This CDR3 has 14 residues. The CDR3 loop is CASGGGKAYNEQFF. The DNA of the CDR3 is TGTGCCAGCGGTGGCGGGAAGGCCTACAATGAGCAGTTCTTC.

This clonotype has at least ten counts. The genes are TRBV3-1 and TRBJ2-2; TRBD2 is a possible D gene (6 bases). V was clipped by 5 bases and J by 8 bases, with 18 bases between them. This CDR3 contains 15 residues. Germline V gives CDR1 LGHDT, CDR2 YNNKEL (reference sequence). DNA of the CDR3: TGTGCCAGCAGCTACTTCGCGGAGCTAGCGGGGGAGCTGTTTTTT. Translated: CASSYFAELAGELFF.

This clonotype was detected many times. The V call is TRBV4-2, the J call TRBJ2-5; 9 positions agree with TRBD1. Trimming at V came to 0 bases and at J to 1 base, leaving 6 bases not matched to a gene. The CDR3 runs to 17 residues. CDR1 and CDR2 (germline): LGHNA, YNFKEQ. The CDR3 is CASSQELRDRVQETQYF. The CDR3, as DNA: TGTGCCAGCAGCCAAGAGCTCCGGGACAGGGTCCAAGAGACCCAGTACTTC.

This clonotype occurred many times. V is TRBV5-6 and J is TRBJ2-3; D may be TRBD1 (6 bases). This CDR3 has 17 residues. Per the germline V gene, CDR1 is SGHDT and CDR2 is YYEEEE. V gave up 3 bases and J gave up 5 bases, with 22 bases separating them. The CDR3 coding sequence is TGTGCCAGCAGCTCATCGGGCGCGAAGGGGGTACTAGATACGCAGTATTTT. Protein: CASSSSGAKGVLDTQYF.

The rearrangement links TRBV28 to TRBJ2-1; TRBD2 aligns across 9 bases. The germline V gene has CDR1 MDHEN and CDR2 SYDVKM. This CDR3 is 16 amino acids long. V shed 4 bases and J 10 bases; nucleotides not matched to a gene: 14. The CDR3 sequence is CASSSQMAGGLGEQFF. Here the CDR3 DNA reads TGTGCCAGCAGTTCCCAAATGGCGGGAGGGCTGGGGGAGCAGTTCTTC.

This clonotype was found once. This may come from a read error, since a much larger clone is one base off. The chain employs TRBV5-6 and TRBJ1-1; D is unclear. Germline V gene data show CDR1 as SGHDT and CDR2 as YYEEEE. This CDR3 contains 14 residues. This CDR3 is CVSSLEGRDTEAFF. The CDR3 DNA is TGTGTCAGCAGCTTGGAAGGGAGGGACACTGAAGCTTTCTTT.